These 13 T cell receptor beta chains originate from one sample sequenced in a study of preoperative IRX-2 immunotherapy in early breast cancer (dated by TCRdb to the late 2010s). The meaning of the sample's treatment or condition label: preoperative locoregional IRX-2 cytokine immunotherapy. Library creation used the immunoSEQ multiplex PCR assay. TCRdb took this table from immuneACCESS and kept in-frame rearrangements with V and J called. Such tables lack part of the clones; where checked against another copy, unresolved V genes explain under half of the gap, and the rest is unexplained. The sample table contains approximately 30,000 clones; only one count was recorded for just under 90% of them. The top ten hold less than 2% of the sample. The sample in question was tumor tissue, obtained after IRX-2 immunotherapy. Receptors were obtained from a human donor with breast cancer.

The chain carries TRBV5-1 and TRBJ2-1, with 8 bases matching TRBD2. V was clipped by 6 bases and J by 3 bases; unmatched bases: 8. CDR1 and CDR2 (germline): SGHRS, YFSETQ. This CDR3 spans 15 amino acids. The DNA of the CDR3 is TGCGCCAGCACCACCCCCGGGGGGGACTACAATGAGCAGTTCTTC. The encoded protein is CASTTPGGDYNEQFF.

This chain uses TRBV19 with TRBJ1-5; the D gene is possibly TRBD1 (5 bases). V was cut by 8 bases and J by 3 bases, with 11 bases left in between. The CDR3 runs 13 residues. The V gene's germline CDR1 is LNHDA and CDR2 SQIVND (reference sequence). The CDR3: CASFGGNNQPQHF. The CDR3 DNA reads as TGTGCCAGTTTCGGGGGGAACAATCAGCCCCAGCATTTT. The entire variable domain, with the rest obtained from reference TRBV19 and TRBJ1-5, is as follows: DGGITQSPKYLFRKEGQNVTLSCEQNLNHDAMYWYRQDPGQGLRLIYYSQIVNDFQKGDIAEGYSVSREKKESFPLTVTSAQKNPTAFYLCASFGGNNQPQHFGDGTRLSIL.

The rearrangement joins TRBV6-8 to TRBJ1-3; no firm D call. The germline V and J ends were trimmed by 7 bases and 4 bases, with 14 bases remaining between them. The CDR3 loop spans 14 amino acids. The V gene's germline CDR1 is MNHGY and CDR2 SAAAGT. The DNA for the CDR3 is TGTGCCAGCACTAGCTCGGGCCCCGGAAACACCATATATTTT. Protein sequence: CASTSSGPGNTIYF.

This clone has only a few counts. The rearrangement uses TRBV7-1 and TRBJ2-1; 12 nucleotides agree with TRBD2. TRBV7-1 is an ORF, with its function uncertain. CDR3 length: 15 amino acids. V trimming: 4 bases; J trimming: 7 bases; junction bases outside the gene matches: 5. CDR3 DNA: TGTGCCAGCAGCTTATTCGGACTAGCGGGGAATGAGCAGTTCTTC. This translates into CASSLFGLAGNEQFF.

The V and J genes are TRBV5-1 and TRBJ2-7, with D tentatively TRBD2 (6 bases). The CDR3 is made up of 15 amino acids. V lost 4 bases, J lost 0 bases, and 14 bases lay in between. Germline V lookup: CDR1 SGHRS, CDR2 YFSETQ. The CDR3 coding sequence is TGCGCCAGCAGCATCGCCAGGACTAACTCCTACGAGCAGTACTTC. It codes for CASSIARTNSYEQYF.

The chain joins TRBV6-8 to TRBJ1-4, with unresolved D. The CDR3 sequence is 14 residues long. Trimming cost V 10 bases and J 0 bases, with 12 bases left between them. The germline V gene encodes CDR1 MNHGY and CDR2 SAAAGT. DNA for the CDR3: TGTGCCATCAGGCAGGATGCAACTAATGAAAAACTGTTTTTT. It is translated as CAIRQDATNEKLFF.

The J gene is TRBJ2-1, the V gene TRBV11-3, with 8 nucleotides matching TRBD2. The germline V gene has CDR1 SGHNT and CDR2 YENEEA. With V trimmed by 5 bases and J by 7 bases, 10 bases remained unmatched. CDR3 length: 15 residues. In DNA, the CDR3 is TGTGCCAGCAGCCCCCGAGCCCTAGCGGGTAATGAGCAGTTCTTC. As protein: CASSPRALAGNEQFF.

The chain uses TRBV15 and TRBJ1-3; no definite D call. Germline V gene data show CDR1 as LNHNV and CDR2 as YYDKDF (reference sequence). Between the trimmed V and J ends, which lost 4 bases and 1 base, there was a span of 11 bases. The CDR3 length is 15 residues. The CDR3 is CATSKHVVSGNTIYF. The CDR3 nucleotides are TGTGCCACCAGCAAGCACGTAGTATCTGGAAACACCATATATTTT. The entire variable domain, with the rest obtained from reference TRBV15 and TRBJ1-3, is as follows: DAMVIQNPRYQVTQFGKPVTLSCSQTLNHNVMYWYQQKSSQAPKLLFHYYDKDFNNEADTPDNFQSRRPNTSFCFLDIRSPGLGDTAMYLCATSKHVVSGNTIYFGEGSWLTVV.

The chain carries TRBV5-1 and TRBJ2-5; TRBD2 matches 8 bases. Germline-derived CDR1 and CDR2 are SGHRS and YFSETQ. After removal of 3 bases from V and 2 bases from J, the junction contained 6 bases not matched to a gene. The CDR3 covers 15 residues. The CDR3 DNA reads TGCGCCAGCAGCTCTCTAGCGGGCAGGCAAGAGACCCAGTACTTC. It is translated as CASSSLAGRQETQYF.

The V call is TRBV19, the J call TRBJ1-2; D might be TRBD1 (5 bases). The CDR3 contains 14 residues. The V end lost 3 bases, the J end lost 7 bases, and 15 bases lay between the germline ends. Germline V gene sequence: CDR1 LNHDA, CDR2 SQIVND (reference sequence). The CDR3 DNA is TGTGCCAGTAGTATCTCGCCAGGGTCAGCTGGCTACACCTTC. Its translation: CASSISPGSAGYTF.

The J gene is TRBJ1-1, the V gene TRBV18, with TRBD1 identical over 7 bases. Trimming cost V 6 bases and J 2 bases; bases outside gene matches: 3. The CDR3 has 13 amino acids. The V gene's germline CDR1 is KGHSH and CDR2 LQKENI. CDR3 nucleotide sequence: TGTGCCAGCTCGACAGGGATTAACACTGAAGCTTTCTTT. It codes for CASSTGINTEAFF.

This clone was picked up one time. The chain has TRBV18 and TRBJ2-3; D ambiguous. Per the germline V gene, CDR1 is KGHSH and CDR2 is LQKENI. The V and J ends lost 6 bases and 6 bases respectively, with 10 bases between them. This CDR3 region has 12 residues. The chain's CDR3 is CASSLGADTQYF. As DNA, the CDR3 is TGTGCCAGCTCGCTCGGCGCGGATACGCAGTATTTT.

The CDR3 protein is CASSTDINSPLHF. As DNA, the CDR3 is TGTGCCAGCAGCACTGACATAAATTCACCCCTCCACTTT. This rearrangement joins TRBV28 to TRBJ1-6; D remains ambiguous. Germline CDR1 reads MDHEN; CDR2 reads SYDVKM. Trimming took off 6 bases at V and 7 bases at J, with 10 bases between the two ends. This CDR3 is built from 13 residues.